This T cell receptor beta chain was documented in a study of lymphopenia after photon versus proton radiotherapy. Whole-study findings and limits: Survival link was tested only in deceased patients; proton benefit remains a possibility. Relative stability marked proton patients; photon patients lost diversity and naive cells. Post-nadir diversity loss with photons came from oligoclonal expansion, particularly CD8+ Temra cells.

Only in-frame clones appear in the TCRdb table, and some are missing; sequencing was by immunoSEQ multiplex PCR. Found here are around 30,000 clones, 90% of them singletons; the top ten hold approximately 7.3%. A few counts support this clone. Its matching antigen is unknown. V lost 3 bases, J lost 0 bases, and 18 bases lay in between. The length of the CDR3 is 17 residues. The V gene's germline CDR1 is MDHEN and CDR2 SYDVKM. The source is a woman aged 50 to 65 with pancreatic cancer. V and J are TRBV28 and TRBJ2-7, with unresolved D. The sample here was peripheral blood, taken from a patient treated with photon-based radiotherapy. CDR3 amino acids: CASSFTVETVSSYEQYF. CDR3 in DNA: TGTGCCAGCAGTTTCACGGTGGAGACGGTATCCTCCTACGAGCAGTACTTC.